This T cell receptor beta chain comes out of a study of regulatory T cells in long-lasting Graves disease listed by TCRdb under 2021. Turning to the overall study: Persistent Graves' disease was defined as persistently positive TSH receptor autoantibodies together with antithyroid drug treatment for over 5 years. Antithyroid drugs had been taken for about 10.3 years on average by persistent Graves' disease patients in the clinical cohort. The study was registered as a clinical trial and conducted in China. Patients with persistent Graves' disease were compared with patients with newly diagnosed Graves' disease using TCR sequencing and RNA sequencing of peripheral blood. A total of 33 samples were covered by TCR sequencing, comprising approximately 13 persistent and approximately 20 newly diagnosed Graves' disease patients.

General conclusions and limits of the study: The study examined only peripheral blood because the primary lesion, thyroid tissue, could not be accessed. The authors noted that the small sample size was a limitation that may lower accuracy. Compared with newly diagnosed patients, patients with persistent Graves' disease had lower TCR Shannon entropy and fewer highly expanded clones, which suggests clonal expansion. Sequencing and analysis were limited to the TCR beta chain. TRBV28, TRBJ1-2 and TRBJ2-5 were preferentially used in persistent disease, while TRBV20-1 and TRBJ2-1 were favored in newly diagnosed disease. More public clonotypes were shared among persistent patients (roughly 2,700) than among newly diagnosed patients (roughly 1,000).

Interpreted using the paper, the time point label stands for: persistent/refractory GD, antithyroid drugs over 5 years with positive TRAb. For both TCR sequencing and RNA sequencing, RNA was extracted from PBMCs using TRIzol. Graves' disease was diagnosed according to American Thyroid Association guidelines. Recruitment of patients was carried out at an endocrinology department in Xi'an, China. Each patient gave 7 to 9.5 milliliters of peripheral blood, collected in an EDTA anticoagulant tube. Ficoll Paque Plus density gradient separation was used to isolate PBMCs, and no further T cell sorting was done. An Agilent 2100 Bioanalyzer and agarose gel were used to check RNA quality, while a NanoDrop 2000 measured RNA concentration. The library was made by multiplex PCR. Instrument used: Illumina HiSeq 4000. iRepertoire HTBI primers and Arm-PCR amplification of CDR3 regions were used to construct TCR beta libraries. Before sequencing, the PCR products underwent gel purification. In the paper's pipeline: A total of some 65 TRBV and some 15 TRBJ segments were identified across samples and were used for gene usage analysis of CDR3 amino acid clonotypes. COPE and FqMerger were used to merge filtered high-quality paired reads into contigs. BLAST was used to align contigs to IMGT TRBV, TRBD and TRBJ reference genes, with CDR3 defined following IMGT. Clonotypes above 0.1% frequency were classified as highly expanded clones. Shannon entropy was used to measure repertoire diversity, and the Gini coefficient was used to measure V-J evenness. Clonotypes shared by more than one individual were considered public. TCRdb took the public reads, trimmed them with fastp at Q25, ran MiXCR for clone calling and kept in-frame beta chains. Identical CDR3 protein sequences are pooled into one entry, listed with their most common genes and DNA. These V and J calls derive from TCRdb rather than the authors' analysis. This sample comprises approximately 290,000 distinct CDR3 sequences, roughly 21% of them detected only once. The biggest ten clones account for roughly three fifths of the sample.

This clonotype showed up many times. Its antigen is currently not known. Per-base qualities were not stored, and no clone one base away is much larger. Based on the germline V gene, the CDR1 and CDR2 sequences are SGHTA and FQGTGA. V is cut by 2 bases and J by 5 bases, and the space between the germline ends is 12 bases. The CDR3 spans 14 residues, from the cysteine through the phenylalanine. Only CDR3 DNA remains: 42 bases, in frame from the first base. Recombination linked TRBV7-3 to TRBJ2-5; possibly the D gene is TRBD1, per 5 matching bases. The sequencing here drew on peripheral blood mononuclear cells (PBMCs), taken when the disease was refractory, from a patient treated with antithyroid drugs. This TCR came from a female donor with Graves disease. The nucleotides are TGTGCCAGCAGCTTAGGTGGGGCCGGGGAGACCCAGTACTTC. It is translated as CASSLGGAGETQYF.